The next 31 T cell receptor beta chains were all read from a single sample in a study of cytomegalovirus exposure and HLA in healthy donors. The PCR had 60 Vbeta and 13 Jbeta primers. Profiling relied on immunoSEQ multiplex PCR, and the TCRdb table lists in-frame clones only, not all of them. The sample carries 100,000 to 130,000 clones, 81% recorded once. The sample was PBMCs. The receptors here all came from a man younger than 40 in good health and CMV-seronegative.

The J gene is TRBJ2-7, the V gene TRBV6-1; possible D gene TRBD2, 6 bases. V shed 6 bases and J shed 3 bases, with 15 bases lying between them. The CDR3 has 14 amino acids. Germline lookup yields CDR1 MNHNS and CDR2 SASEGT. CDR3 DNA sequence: TGTGCCAGCAGGGGGGGTCAGGGCGTCTACGAGCAGTACTTC. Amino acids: CASRGGQGVYEQYF.

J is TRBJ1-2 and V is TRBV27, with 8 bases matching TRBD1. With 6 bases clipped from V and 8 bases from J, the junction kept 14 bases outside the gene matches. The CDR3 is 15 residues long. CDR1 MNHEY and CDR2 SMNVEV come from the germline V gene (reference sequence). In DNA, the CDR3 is TGTGCCAGCAGCACACTAGGACAGGGAACGGGGGGCTACACCTTC. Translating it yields CASSTLGQGTGGYTF.

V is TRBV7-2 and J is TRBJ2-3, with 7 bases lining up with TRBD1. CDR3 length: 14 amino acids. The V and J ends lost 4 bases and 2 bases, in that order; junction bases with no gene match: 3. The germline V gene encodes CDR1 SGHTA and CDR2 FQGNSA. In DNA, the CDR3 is TGTGCCAGCAGCTCGGGACAGTACACAGATACGCAGTATTTT. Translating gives CASSSGQYTDTQYF.

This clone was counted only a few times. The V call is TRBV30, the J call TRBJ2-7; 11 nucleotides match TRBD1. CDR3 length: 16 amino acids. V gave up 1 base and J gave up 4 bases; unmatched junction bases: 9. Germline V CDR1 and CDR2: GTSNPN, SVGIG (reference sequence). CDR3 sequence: CAWSAPGTGGRYEQYF. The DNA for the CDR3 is TGTGCCTGGAGTGCGCCCGGGACAGGGGGGAGGTACGAGCAGTACTTC.

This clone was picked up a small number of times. This CDR3 reads CATPGWRTEAFF. The DNA of the CDR3 is TGTGCCACCCCTGGGTGGCGGACTGAAGCTTTCTTT. The gene calls are TRBV6-1 and TRBJ1-1; D not certain. Per the germline V gene, CDR1 is MNHNS and CDR2 is SASEGT. There are 12 residues in the CDR3. With 10 bases removed from V and 5 bases from J, the gap between germline ends came to 14 bases.

Here the CDR3 DNA reads TGTGCCATCGGGACAGTCTCTGGAAACACCATATATTTT. It is translated as CAIGTVSGNTIYF. The rearrangement uses TRBV10-3 and TRBJ1-3; the match to TRBD1 covers 7 bases. J was trimmed by 0 bases and V by 8 bases; bases with no gene match: 1. The CDR3 runs to 13 residues. Germline V lookup: CDR1 ENHRY, CDR2 SYGVKD.

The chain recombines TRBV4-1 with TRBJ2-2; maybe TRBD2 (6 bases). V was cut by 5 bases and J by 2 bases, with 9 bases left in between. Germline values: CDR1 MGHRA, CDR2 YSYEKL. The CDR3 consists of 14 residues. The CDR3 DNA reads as TGCGCCAGCAGCGCGGGGCCTAACACCGGGGAGCTGTTTTTT. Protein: CASSAGPNTGELFF.

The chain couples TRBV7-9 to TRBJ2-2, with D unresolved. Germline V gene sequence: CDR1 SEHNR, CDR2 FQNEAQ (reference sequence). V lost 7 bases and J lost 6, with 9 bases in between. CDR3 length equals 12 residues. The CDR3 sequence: CASTLSPGELFF. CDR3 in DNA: TGTGCCAGCACCCTGTCCCCCGGGGAGCTGTTTTTT.

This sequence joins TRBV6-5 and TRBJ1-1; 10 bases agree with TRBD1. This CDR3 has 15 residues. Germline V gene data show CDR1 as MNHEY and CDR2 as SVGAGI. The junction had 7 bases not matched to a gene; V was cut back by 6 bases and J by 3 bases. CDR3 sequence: CASRRGGTGDTEAFF. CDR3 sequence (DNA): TGTGCCAGCAGAAGGGGAGGGACAGGGGACACTGAAGCTTTCTTT.

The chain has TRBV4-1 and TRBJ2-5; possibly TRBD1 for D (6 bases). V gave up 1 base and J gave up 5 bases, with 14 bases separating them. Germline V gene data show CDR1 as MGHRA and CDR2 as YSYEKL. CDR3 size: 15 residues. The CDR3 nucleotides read TGCGCCAGCAGCCAAGTACGCAGGGGTGTGGAGACCCAGTACTTC. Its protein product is CASSQVRRGVETQYF.

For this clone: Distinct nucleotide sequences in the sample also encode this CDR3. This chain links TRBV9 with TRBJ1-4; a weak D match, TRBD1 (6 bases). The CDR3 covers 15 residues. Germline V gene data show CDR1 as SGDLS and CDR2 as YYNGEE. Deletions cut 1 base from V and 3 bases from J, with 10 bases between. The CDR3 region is CASSVLAGANEKLFF. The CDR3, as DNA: TGTGCCAGCAGCGTACTCGCAGGGGCTAATGAAAAACTGTTTTTT.

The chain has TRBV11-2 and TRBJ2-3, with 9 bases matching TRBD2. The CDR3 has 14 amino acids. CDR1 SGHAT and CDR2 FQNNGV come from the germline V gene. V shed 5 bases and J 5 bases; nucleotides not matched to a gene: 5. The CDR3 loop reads CASSLIAGEDTQYF. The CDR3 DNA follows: TGTGCCAGCAGCCTGATAGCGGGGGAAGATACGCAGTATTTT.

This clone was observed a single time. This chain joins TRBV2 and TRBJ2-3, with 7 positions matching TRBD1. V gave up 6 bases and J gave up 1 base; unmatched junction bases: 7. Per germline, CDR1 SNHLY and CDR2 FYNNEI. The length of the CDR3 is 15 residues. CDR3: CASSSAQGGTDTQYF. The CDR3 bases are TGTGCCAGCAGCTCAGCGCAGGGGGGCACAGATACGCAGTATTTT.

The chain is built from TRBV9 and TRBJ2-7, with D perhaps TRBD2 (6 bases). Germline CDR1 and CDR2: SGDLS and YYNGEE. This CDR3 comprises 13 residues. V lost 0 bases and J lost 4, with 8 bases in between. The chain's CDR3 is CASSVAEGYEQYF. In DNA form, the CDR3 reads TGTGCCAGCAGCGTAGCGGAGGGATACGAGCAGTACTTC.

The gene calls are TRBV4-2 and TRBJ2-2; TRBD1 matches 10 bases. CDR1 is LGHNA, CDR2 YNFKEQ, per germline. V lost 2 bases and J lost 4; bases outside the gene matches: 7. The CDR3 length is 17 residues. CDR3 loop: CASSQKRDRGVTGELFF. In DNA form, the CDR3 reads TGTGCCAGCAGCCAAAAAAGGGACAGGGGCGTCACCGGGGAGCTGTTTTTT.

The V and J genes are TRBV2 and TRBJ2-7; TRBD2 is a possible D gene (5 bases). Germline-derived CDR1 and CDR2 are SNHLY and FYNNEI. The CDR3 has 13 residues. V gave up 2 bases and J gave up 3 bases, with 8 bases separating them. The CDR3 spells CASSEQGLYEQYF. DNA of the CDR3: TGTGCCAGCAGTGAACAAGGACTCTACGAGCAGTACTTC. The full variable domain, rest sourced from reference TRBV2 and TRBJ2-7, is EPEVTQTPSHQVTQMGQEVILRCVPISNHLYFYWYRQILGQKVEFLVSFYNNEISEKSEIFDDQFSVERPDGSNFTLKIRSTKLEDSAMYFCASSEQGLYEQYFGPGTRLTVT.

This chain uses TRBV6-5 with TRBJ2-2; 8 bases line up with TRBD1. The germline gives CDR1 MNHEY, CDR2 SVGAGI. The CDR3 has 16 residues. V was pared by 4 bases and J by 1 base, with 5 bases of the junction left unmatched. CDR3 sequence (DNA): TGTGCCAGCAGTTCAGGACAGGGTCGGAACACCGGGGAGCTGTTTTTT. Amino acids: CASSSGQGRNTGELFF.

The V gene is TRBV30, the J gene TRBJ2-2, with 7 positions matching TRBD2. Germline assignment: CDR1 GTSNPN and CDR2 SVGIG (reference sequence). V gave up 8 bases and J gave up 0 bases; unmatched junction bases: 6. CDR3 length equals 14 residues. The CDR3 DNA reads TGTGCCGGGGGGGGACTTTCGAACACCGGGGAGCTGTTTTTT. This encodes CAGGGLSNTGELFF.

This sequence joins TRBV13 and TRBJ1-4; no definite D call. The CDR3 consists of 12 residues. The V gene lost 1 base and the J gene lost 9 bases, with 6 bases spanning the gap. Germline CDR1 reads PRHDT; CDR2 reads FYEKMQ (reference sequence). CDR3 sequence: CASSLDRQKLFF. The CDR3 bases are TGTGCCAGCAGCTTAGACAGACAAAAACTGTTTTTT.

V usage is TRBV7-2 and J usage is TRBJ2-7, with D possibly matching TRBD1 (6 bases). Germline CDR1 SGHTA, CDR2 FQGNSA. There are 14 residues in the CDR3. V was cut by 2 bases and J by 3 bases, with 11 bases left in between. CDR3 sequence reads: CASSLRTDFYEQYF. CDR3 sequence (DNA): TGTGCCAGCAGCTTACGGACAGATTTCTACGAGCAGTACTTC.

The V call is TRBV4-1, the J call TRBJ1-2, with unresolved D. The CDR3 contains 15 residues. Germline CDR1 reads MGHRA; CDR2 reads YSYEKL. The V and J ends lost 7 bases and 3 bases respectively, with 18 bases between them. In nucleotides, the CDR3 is TGCGCCAGCACCACAGCCCCCCAGGTGGACTATGGCTACACCTTC. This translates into CASTTAPQVDYGYTF.

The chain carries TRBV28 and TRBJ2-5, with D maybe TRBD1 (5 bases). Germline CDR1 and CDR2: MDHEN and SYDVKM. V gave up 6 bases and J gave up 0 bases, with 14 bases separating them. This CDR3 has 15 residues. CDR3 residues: CASSSVDMYQETQYF. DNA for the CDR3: TGTGCCAGCAGCTCTGTGGACATGTACCAAGAGACCCAGTACTTC.

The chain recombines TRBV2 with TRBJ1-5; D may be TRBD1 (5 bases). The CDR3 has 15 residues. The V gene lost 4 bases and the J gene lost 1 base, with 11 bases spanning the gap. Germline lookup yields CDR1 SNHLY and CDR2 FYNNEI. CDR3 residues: CASSVRQGSNQPQHF. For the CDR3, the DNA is TGTGCCAGCAGTGTGCGTCAGGGCAGCAATCAGCCCCAGCATTTT.

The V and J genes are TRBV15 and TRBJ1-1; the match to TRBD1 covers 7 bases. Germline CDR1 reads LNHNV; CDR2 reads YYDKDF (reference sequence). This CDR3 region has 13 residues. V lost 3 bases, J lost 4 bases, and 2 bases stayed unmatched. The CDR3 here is CATSSSGGTEAFF. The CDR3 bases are TGTGCCACCAGCAGTTCAGGGGGCACTGAAGCTTTCTTT.

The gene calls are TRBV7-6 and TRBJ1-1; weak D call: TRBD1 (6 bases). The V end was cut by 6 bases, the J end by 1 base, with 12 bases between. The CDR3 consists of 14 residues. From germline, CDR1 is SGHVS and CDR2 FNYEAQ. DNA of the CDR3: TGTGCCAGCAGTCCTACAGGGACGAACACTGAAGCTTTCTTT. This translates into CASSPTGTNTEAFF.

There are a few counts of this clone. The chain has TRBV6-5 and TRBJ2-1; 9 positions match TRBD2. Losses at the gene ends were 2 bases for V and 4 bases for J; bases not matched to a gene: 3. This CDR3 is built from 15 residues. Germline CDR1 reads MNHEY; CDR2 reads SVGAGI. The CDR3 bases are TGTGCCAGCAGTTACAGGCTAGCGGGATACAATGAGCAGTTCTTC. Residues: CASSYRLAGYNEQFF.

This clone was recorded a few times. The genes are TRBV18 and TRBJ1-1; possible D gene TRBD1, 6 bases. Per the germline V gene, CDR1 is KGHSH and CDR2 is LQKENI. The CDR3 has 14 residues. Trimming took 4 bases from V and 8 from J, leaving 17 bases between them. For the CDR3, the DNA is TGTGCCAGCTCACATAGGATAGAGGGGACAGAAGCTTTCTTT. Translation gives CASSHRIEGTEAFF.

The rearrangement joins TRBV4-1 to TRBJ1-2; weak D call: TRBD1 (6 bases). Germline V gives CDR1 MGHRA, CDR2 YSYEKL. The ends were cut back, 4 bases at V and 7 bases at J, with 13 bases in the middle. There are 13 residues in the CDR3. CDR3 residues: CASSPSGAVGYTF. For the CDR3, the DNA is TGCGCCAGCAGCCCATCAGGGGCCGTTGGCTACACCTTC.

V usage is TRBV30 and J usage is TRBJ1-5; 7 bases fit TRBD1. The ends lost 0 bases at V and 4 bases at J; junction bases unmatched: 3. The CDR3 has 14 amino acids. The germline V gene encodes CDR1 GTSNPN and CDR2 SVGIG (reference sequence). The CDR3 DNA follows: TGTGCCTGGAGTGTCACAGGGGTAAATCAGCCCCAGCATTTT. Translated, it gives CAWSVTGVNQPQHF.

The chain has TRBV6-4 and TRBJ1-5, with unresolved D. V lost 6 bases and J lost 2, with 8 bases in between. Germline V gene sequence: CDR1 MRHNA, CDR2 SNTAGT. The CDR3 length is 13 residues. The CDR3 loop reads CASSGCRNQPQHF. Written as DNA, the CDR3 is TGTGCCAGCAGCGGGTGCCGCAATCAGCCCCAGCATTTT.

CDR3 coding DNA: TGTGCCAGCAGTTACGGGGGGTTTAATGAAAAACTGTTTTTT. Translated, it gives CASSYGGFNEKLFF. The chain joins TRBV6-5 to TRBJ1-4, with TRBD1 as a possible D gene (5 bases). Per the germline V gene, CDR1 is MNHEY and CDR2 is SVGAGI. The V and J ends lost 2 bases and 4 bases respectively, with 8 bases between them. The CDR3 covers 14 residues.